The source of this TCR beta chain is a study of identical twins. This clonotype occurred a few times. Healthy Caucasians alone served as donors. V gave up 5 bases and J gave up 2 bases, with 7 bases separating them. The CDR3 spans 12 residues. The germline V gene encodes CDR1 MGHDK and CDR2 SYGVNS. Unique molecular identifiers were present on cDNA, and template switching added a universal primer site. Each CDR3 protein gets one entry after TCRdb re-called the 5' RACE reads with MiXCR. The sample has 650,000 to 800,000 distinct CDR3 sequences, under 9% seen once. These data also featured in a second study, about yellow fever vaccine responses in identical twins.

This TCR was recovered from a woman aged 18-29 years in good health. J is TRBJ2-7 and V is TRBV25-1; no reliable D call. Sequencing was performed on PBMCs. DNA for the CDR3: TGTGCCAGCAGTATTTCTCCCTACGAGCAGTACTTC. It yields the protein CASSISPYEQYF.